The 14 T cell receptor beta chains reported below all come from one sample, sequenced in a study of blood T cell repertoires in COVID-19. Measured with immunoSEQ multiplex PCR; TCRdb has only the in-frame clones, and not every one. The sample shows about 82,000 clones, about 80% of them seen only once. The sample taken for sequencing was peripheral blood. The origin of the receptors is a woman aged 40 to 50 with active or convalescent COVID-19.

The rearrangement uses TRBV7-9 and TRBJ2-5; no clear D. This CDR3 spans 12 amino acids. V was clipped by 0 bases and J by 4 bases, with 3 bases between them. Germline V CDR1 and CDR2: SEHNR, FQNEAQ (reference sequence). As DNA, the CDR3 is TGTGCCAGCAGCTTAGCCGGAGAGACCCAGTACTTC. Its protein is CASSLAGETQYF.

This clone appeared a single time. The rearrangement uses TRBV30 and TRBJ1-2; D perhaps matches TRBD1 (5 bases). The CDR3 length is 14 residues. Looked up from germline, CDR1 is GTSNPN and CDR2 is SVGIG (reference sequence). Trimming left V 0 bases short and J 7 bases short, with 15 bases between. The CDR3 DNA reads TGTGCCTGGAGTGTACTGGGGCCCCATGGTGGCTACACCTTC. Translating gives CAWSVLGPHGGYTF.

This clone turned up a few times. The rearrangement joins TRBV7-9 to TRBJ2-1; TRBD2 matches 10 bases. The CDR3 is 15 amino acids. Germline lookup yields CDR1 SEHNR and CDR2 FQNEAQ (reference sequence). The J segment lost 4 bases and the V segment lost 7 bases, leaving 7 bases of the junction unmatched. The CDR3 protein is CASIQLAGFYNEQFF. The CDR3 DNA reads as TGTGCCAGCATCCAACTAGCGGGATTTTACAATGAGCAGTTCTTC. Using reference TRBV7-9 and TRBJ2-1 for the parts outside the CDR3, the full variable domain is DTGVSQNPRHKITKRGQNVTFRCDPISEHNRLYWYRQTLGQGPEFLTYFQNEAQLEKSRLLSDRFSAERPKGSFSTLEIQRTEQGDSAMYLCASIQLAGFYNEQFFGPGTRLTVL.

The CDR3 nucleotides are TGTGCCAGCAGACAGGACGGGGGGGCCCGCAAGCAGTTCTTC. Translated: CASRQDGGARKQFF. The chain has TRBV6-5 and TRBJ2-1, with 8 nucleotides matching TRBD2. After removal of 6 bases from V and 11 bases from J, the junction contained 12 bases not matched to a gene. Germline lookup yields CDR1 MNHEY and CDR2 SVGAGI. This CDR3 is built from 14 residues.

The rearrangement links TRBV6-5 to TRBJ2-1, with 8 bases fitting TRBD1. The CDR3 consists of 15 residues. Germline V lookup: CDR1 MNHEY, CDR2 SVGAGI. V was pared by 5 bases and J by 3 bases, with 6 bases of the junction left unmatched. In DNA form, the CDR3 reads TGTGCCAGCAGTAATGACAGGGGTGTCTACAATGAGCAGTTCTTC. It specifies CASSNDRGVYNEQFF.

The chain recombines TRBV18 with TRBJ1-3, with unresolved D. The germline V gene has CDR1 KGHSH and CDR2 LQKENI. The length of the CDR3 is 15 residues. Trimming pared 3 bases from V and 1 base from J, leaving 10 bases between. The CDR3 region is CASSPTAQSGNTIYF. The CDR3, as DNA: TGTGCCAGCTCACCCACAGCCCAGTCTGGAAACACCATATATTTT.

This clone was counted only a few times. The CDR3 loop is CASSKDRGANYGYTF. CDR3 bases: TGTGCCAGCAGTAAGGACAGGGGAGCTAACTATGGCTACACCTTC. This sequence joins TRBV27 and TRBJ1-2; 9 bases align to TRBD1. Germline CDR1 reads MNHEY; CDR2 reads SMNVEV (reference sequence). CDR3 length equals 15 residues. Trimming removed 5 bases from V and 0 bases from J; junction bases left unmatched: 4.

The chain's CDR3 is CASSPPAVAQGNIQYF. The DNA of the CDR3 is TGTGCCAGCTCACCACCGGCGGTAGCCCAGGGGAACATTCAGTACTTC. The chain uses TRBV18 and TRBJ2-4, with D maybe TRBD1 (6 bases). Germline V gives CDR1 KGHSH, CDR2 LQKENI. The CDR3 loop spans 16 amino acids. V was trimmed by 0 bases and J by 7 bases, leaving 16 bases between them.

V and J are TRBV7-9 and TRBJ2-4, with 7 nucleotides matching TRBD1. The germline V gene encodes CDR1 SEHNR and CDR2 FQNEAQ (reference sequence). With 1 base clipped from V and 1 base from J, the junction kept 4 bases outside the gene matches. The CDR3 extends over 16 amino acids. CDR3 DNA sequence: TGTGCCAGCAGCTTAGAGGGGGCCGGTGCCAAAAACATTCAGTACTTC. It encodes CASSLEGAGAKNIQYF.

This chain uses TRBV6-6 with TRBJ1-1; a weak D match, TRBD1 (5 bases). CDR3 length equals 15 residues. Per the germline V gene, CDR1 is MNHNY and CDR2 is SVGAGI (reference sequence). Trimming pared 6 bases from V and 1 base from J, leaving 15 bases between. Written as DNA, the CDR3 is TGTGCCAGCAGGAAGCTAGAGACAGCGAACACTGAAGCTTTCTTT. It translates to CASRKLETANTEAFF.

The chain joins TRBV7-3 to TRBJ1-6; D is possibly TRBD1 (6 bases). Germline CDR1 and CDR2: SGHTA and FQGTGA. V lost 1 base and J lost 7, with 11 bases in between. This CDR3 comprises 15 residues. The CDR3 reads CASSLNGGRNSPLHF. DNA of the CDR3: TGTGCCAGCAGCTTAAATGGGGGCCGAAATTCACCCCTCCACTTT.

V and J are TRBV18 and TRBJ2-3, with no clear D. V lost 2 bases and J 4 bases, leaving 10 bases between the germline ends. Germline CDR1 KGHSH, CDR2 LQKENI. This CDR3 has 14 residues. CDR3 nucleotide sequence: TGTGCCAGCTCACCAGATTGGGCCGCAGATACGCAGTATTTT. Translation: CASSPDWAADTQYF.

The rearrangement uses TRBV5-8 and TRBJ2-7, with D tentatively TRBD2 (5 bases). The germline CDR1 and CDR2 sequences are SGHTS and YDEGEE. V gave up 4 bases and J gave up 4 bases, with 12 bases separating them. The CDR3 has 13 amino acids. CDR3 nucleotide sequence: TGTGCCAGCAGCCCGTGGGGAGCATACGAGCAGTACTTC. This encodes CASSPWGAYEQYF.

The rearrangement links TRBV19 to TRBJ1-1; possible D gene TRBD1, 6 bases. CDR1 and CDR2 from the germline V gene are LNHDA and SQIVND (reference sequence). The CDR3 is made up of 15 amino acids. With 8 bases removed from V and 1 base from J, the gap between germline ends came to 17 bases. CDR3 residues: CASYRLIQGNTEAFF. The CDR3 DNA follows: TGTGCCAGTTATCGACTCATACAGGGGAACACTGAAGCTTTCTTT.